This passage covers 10 T cell receptor beta chains from one sample sequenced in a study of OX40 agonist ivuxolimab in advanced cancers. Method: immunoSEQ multiplex PCR; TCRdb's copy keeps in-frame clones and lacks some. The sample has 65,000 to 100,000 clones; about 86% are singletons. Specimen: CD4+ or CD8+ T cells sorted from blood, collected in a trial of the OX40 agonist ivuxolimab. Receptors were obtained from an adult with an advanced solid tumor such as melanoma, head and neck, liver or kidney cancer.

The rearrangement links TRBV7-2 to TRBJ2-7, with D possibly matching TRBD2 (6 bases). Germline CDR1 reads SGHTA; CDR2 reads FQGNSA. V was pared by 5 bases and J by 5 bases, with 13 bases between. CDR3 length: 13 amino acids. CDR3 sequence reads: CASSRGVTNEQYF. The DNA of the CDR3 is TGTGCCAGCAGCCGCGGGGTAACCAACGAGCAGTACTTC.

The chain couples TRBV29-1 to TRBJ2-2; TRBD1 matches at 8 bases. The V gene end was trimmed by 1 base and the J gene end by 5 bases; junction bases not matched to a gene: 6. Per the germline V gene, CDR1 is SQVTM and CDR2 is ANQGSEA. This CDR3 is 15 amino acids long. The CDR3 nucleotides are TGCAGCGTTGAAGGGACAGGGTCGGGGACCGGGGAGCTGTTTTTT. Its protein product is CSVEGTGSGTGELFF.

This clone was detected only once. This chain joins TRBV13 and TRBJ2-7; 9 nucleotides line up with TRBD1. The CDR3 is made up of 13 amino acids. Trimming removed 3 bases from V and 4 bases from J; junction bases left unmatched: 1. Germline CDR1 PRHDT, CDR2 FYEKMQ (reference sequence). CDR3 nucleotide sequence: TGTGCCAGCAGCTTCGGGACAGGGTACGAGCAGTACGTC. It specifies CASSFGTGYEQYV.

This clone showed up just once. The chain links TRBV19 to TRBJ2-7, with D perhaps assigned TRBD1 or TRBD2 (6 bases each). CDR3 length equals 15 residues. The germline V gene has CDR1 LNHDA and CDR2 SQIVND (reference sequence). With 3 bases removed from V and 2 bases from J, the gap between germline ends came to 14 bases. The CDR3 sequence: CASSIGGTRTYEQYF. CDR3 DNA sequence: TGTGCCAGTAGTATTGGCGGGACAAGGACCTACGAGCAGTACTTC.

V gene TRBV28 combines with J gene TRBJ1-4, with a weak D call TRBD1 (5 bases). CDR1 and CDR2 from the germline V gene are MDHEN and SYDVKM. CDR3 length equals 15 residues. Trimming took 3 bases from V and 14 from J, leaving 22 bases between them. The CDR3 here is CASSLGDLRGLGLFF. The CDR3 nucleotides are TGTGCCAGCAGTTTGGGGGACCTACGAGGGCTGGGGCTGTTTTTT.

This clone was picked up a small number of times. J is TRBJ1-1 and V is TRBV14; no reliable D call. Per germline, CDR1 SGHDN and CDR2 FVKESK. The length of the CDR3 is 14 residues. Trimming removed 1 base at V and 4 bases at J, with 10 bases between. The DNA of the CDR3 is TGTGCCAGCAGCCAAGTAGGGTGGGGCACTGAAGCTTTCTTT. The encoded protein is CASSQVGWGTEAFF. Looking up the rest from reference TRBV14 and TRBJ1-1 gives the full variable domain: EAGVTQFPSHSVIEKGQTVTLRCDPISGHDNLYWYRRVMGKEIKFLLHFVKESKQDESGMPNNRFLAERTGGTYSTLKVQPAELEDSGVYFCASSQVGWGTEAFFGQGTRLTVV.

The genes are TRBV5-1 and TRBJ1-2; tentatively, D is TRBD1 (6 bases). CDR3 size: 16 residues. The germline V gene encodes CDR1 SGHRS and CDR2 YFSETQ. The V end was cut by 4 bases, the J end by 4 bases, with 20 bases between. This chain's CDR3 is CASSGTSTLGTYGYTF. The CDR3, as DNA: TGCGCCAGCAGCGGGACATCGACCCTAGGGACCTATGGCTACACCTTC.

The chain is built from TRBV6-6 and TRBJ1-4; TRBD1 agrees at 9 bases. Germline V lookup: CDR1 MNHNY, CDR2 SVGAGI (reference sequence). This CDR3 spans 15 amino acids. J lost 3 bases, V lost 6 bases, and 5 bases had no gene match. In nucleotides, the CDR3 is TGTGCCAGCAGAGCCGGACAGGGGTCTAATGAAAAACTGTTTTTT. Residues: CASRAGQGSNEKLFF.

The sample holds one count of this clone. The chain couples TRBV7-2 to TRBJ2-5; 10 bases match TRBD2. Unmatched junction bases numbered 13, after V lost 4 bases and J lost 2 bases. The CDR3 length is 18 residues. Germline V gene lookup returns CDR1 SGHTA and CDR2 FQGNSA. In nucleotides, the CDR3 is TGTGCCAGCAGCTCATCCTACCCGGGACTAGCGAATCAAGAGACCCAGTACTTC. This codes for CASSSSYPGLANQETQYF.

The chain couples TRBV7-2 to TRBJ2-7; either TRBD1 or TRBD2 may supply D (5 bases each). CDR3 length: 15 amino acids. Germline CDR1 SGHTA, CDR2 FQGNSA. The V end was cut by 3 bases, the J end by 4 bases, with 16 bases between. CDR3 sequence (DNA): TGTGCCAGCAGCTTGGGCTCGGGGCCAGGGTACGAGCAGTACTTC. Translation: CASSLGSGPGYEQYF.